Given below is one TCR beta chain in context. The clone's antigen remains unknown. Per-base qualities were not stored, and no clone one base away is much larger. The junction carries 11 bases between V and J, which are trimmed by 8 bases and 4 bases respectively. According to the germline V gene (reference sequence), CDR1 reads MNHEY and CDR2 reads SMNVEV. The CDR3 goes from the cysteine to the phenylalanine over 12 residues. Only the CDR3 portion is preserved as DNA: 36 bases, with reading frame beginning at the first base. RNA was extracted using the RNeasy kit, and about 0.45 to 1 ug of the RNA was reverse transcribed with random hexamers. The immunoSEQ multiplex PCR assay, which covers 54 Vbeta and 13 Jbeta segments, was used to amplify TCR beta CDR3 regions. PCR amplification bias was corrected by using a synthetic template baseline for primer optimization and computational correction. Per the source publication's procedure: Reads were annotated to V, D and J genes according to IMGT and were analyzed with immunoSEQ Analyzer, with only productive sequences retained. Clonality was computed as one minus Shannon entropy normalized by log2 of the number of productive unique sequences. For each patient and control, public and private clones were evaluated among the 100 most prevalent clones. Clones were defined as Susac-specific if absent from the healthy and MS cohorts, from around 1,100 published viral clones and from other ImmuneACCESS disease sequences. Using fastp at Q25 and MiXCR, TCRdb reprocessed the public reads and kept productive beta chains. Rows are combined by CDR3 protein, so each entry shows the most common genes and DNA. In this record, the V and J calls reflect TCRdb's handling and not the investigators' own analysis. The sample contains about 400,000 distinct CDR3 sequences, around 85% of them found a single time. The biggest ten clones account for roughly 0.11% of the sample.

These data are taken from a study of CD8 T cells in Susac syndrome (dated by TCRdb to between 2017 and 2020). The study in broad terms: Repertoire sequencing was used to test whether CD8+ T cell activation and differentiation in Susac syndrome was antigen driven. The study compared CD8+ T cell repertoire clonality among 12 healthy donors, around 14 Susac syndrome patients and roughly 16 multiple sclerosis patients. The investigation overall reported the following: The TCR sequencing and HLA analysis was acknowledged to have included a relatively small number of individuals.

Peripheral blood CD8+ and CD4+ T cells from healthy donors, Susac syndrome patients and multiple sclerosis patients were profiled by high-throughput TCR beta sequencing. The multiple sclerosis controls were treatment-naive patients who had stable or active relapsing-remitting disease and met the revised McDonald criteria. Bulk CD8+ and CD4+ T cells were purified by magnetic negative isolation, while CD8+ TEMRA cells were enriched using FACS. Blood was drawn into EDTA tubes, processed within 24 hours, and PBMCs were isolated by density gradient centrifugation. PBMCs intended for TCR sequencing were cryopreserved in liquid nitrogen and were subsequently thawed in a 37 degrees C water bath. Purity of sorted or isolated CD4+, CD8+ and CD8+ TEMRA cells was at least 90%.

The V and J segments used are TRBV27 and TRBJ2-5, and possibly TRBD1, on 6 matching bases. The material sequenced was CD8+ T cells from PBMCs. This receptor was taken from a human donor with multiple sclerosis. Here is the DNA: TGTGCCAGCGGGGACACCACAGAGACCCAGTACTTC. Translated, it gives CASGDTTETQYF.